Presented here are 13 T cell receptor beta chains from one specimen sequenced in a study of T cell repertoires in cytomegalovirus infection. TCRdb re-called the reads with MiXCR, one entry per CDR3 protein. The sample has about 740,000 distinct CDR3 sequences, 35% seen once; the top ten hold around 3%. Sequencing input: PBMCs. The receptor set was obtained from a human donor in good health (CMV status not recorded). Some clones in this sample may be carry-over from other donors' samples.

This clonotype appeared many times. The rearrangement links TRBV7-8 to TRBJ1-6, with TRBD1 matching over 7 bases. Germline V gene sequence: CDR1 SGHVS, CDR2 FQNEAQ. CDR3 length equals 18 residues. Trimming removed 1 base from V and 7 bases from J; junction bases left unmatched: 13. CDR3 region: CASSLDRRGQNPNSPLHF. Written as DNA, the CDR3 is TGTGCCAGCAGCTTAGATCGTCGGGGACAGAACCCCAATTCACCCCTCCACTTT.

This clonotype appeared many times. V is TRBV7-8 and J is TRBJ2-2; TRBD2 matches 7 bases. The CDR3 is 17 amino acids. In germline, CDR1 is SGHVS, CDR2 FQNEAQ. The V segment lost 5 bases and the J segment 2 bases; nucleotides outside the gene matches: 11. The CDR3 spells CASSPLPGTKNTGELFF. The CDR3 nucleotides are TGTGCCAGCAGCCCCCTCCCCGGGACTAAAAACACCGGGGAGCTGTTTTTT.

This rearrangement joins TRBV29-1 to TRBJ1-2, with a weak D call TRBD1 (6 bases). The CDR3 is 14 residues long. Germline CDR1 and CDR2: SQVTM and ANQGSEA. Between the trimmed V and J ends, which lost 0 bases and 4 bases, there was a span of 12 bases. As DNA, the CDR3 is TGCAGCGTTGAAGATCCGCAGGGGATCTATGGCTACACCTTC. This gives the protein CSVEDPQGIYGYTF.

Comment on this clonotype: The missing conserved phenylalanine or tryptophan at the end of this CDR3 makes a read error likely. The CDR3 region is CASSSGQIYGYTV. As DNA, the CDR3 is TGTGCCAGCAGCTCGGGACAGATCTATGGCTACACCGTA. J is TRBJ1-2 and V is TRBV7-2, with 7 bases matching TRBD1. The V and J ends lost 4 bases and 4 bases, in that order; junction bases with no gene match: 3. The CDR3 totals 13 residues. The germline gives CDR1 SGHTA, CDR2 FQGNSA.

This clonotype showed up just a few times. This chain connects TRBV14 to TRBJ2-4; D ambiguous. Trimming took off 0 bases at V and 5 bases at J, with 8 bases between the two ends. Germline V gives CDR1 SGHDN, CDR2 FVKESK. CDR3 length: 14 residues. The CDR3 DNA sequence: TGTGCCAGCAGCCAAGAGGAGCGCCAAAACATTCAGTACTTC. It specifies CASSQEERQNIQYF.

The rearrangement joins TRBV12-3 or TRBV12-4 to TRBJ1-1, with D unresolved. Trimming left V 6 bases short and J 2 bases short, with 10 bases between. The CDR3 has 13 amino acids. The CDR3 region is CASSVNRNTEAFF. The CDR3 DNA reads TGTGCCAGCAGCGTGAACAGAAACACTGAAGCTTTCTTT.

V gene TRBV19 combines with J gene TRBJ2-3; D gene ambiguous. The length of the CDR3 is 15 residues. Looked up from germline, CDR1 is LNHDA and CDR2 is SQIVND (reference sequence). Between the trimmed V and J ends, which lost 9 bases and 1 base, there was a span of 17 bases. CDR3 sequence: CASEEVLWGTDTQYF. CDR3 bases: TGTGCCAGCGAAGAGGTACTTTGGGGCACAGATACGCAGTATTTT.

The V call is TRBV10-3, the J call TRBJ1-1; D uncertain. The CDR3 loop spans 12 amino acids. Germline CDR1 reads ENHRY; CDR2 reads SYGVKD. Between the trimmed V and J ends, which lost 5 bases and 0 bases, there was a span of 4 bases. The CDR3 nucleotides read TGTGCCATCAGTTTACTGAACACTGAAGCTTTCTTT. Translation gives CAISLLNTEAFF.

The chain recombines TRBV24-1 with TRBJ2-5, with D possibly matching TRBD2 (6 bases). The CDR3 runs to 14 residues. Deletions cut 4 bases from V and 1 base from J, with 9 bases between. CDR1 and CDR2 (germline): KGHDR, SFDVKD. The CDR3 loop reads CATSDRGFQETQYF. The CDR3 DNA is TGTGCCACCAGTGACCGGGGGTTCCAAGAGACCCAGTACTTC.

The V gene is TRBV25-1, the J gene TRBJ2-7, with 9 nucleotides matching TRBD1. Germline V CDR1 and CDR2: MGHDK, SYGVNS. Trimming removed 2 bases from V and 4 bases from J; junction bases left unmatched: 6. This CDR3 is 15 amino acids long. In nucleotides, the CDR3 is TGTGCCAGCAGTGAAGGCGGGACAGGGTCGTACGAGCAGTACTTC. Amino acids: CASSEGGTGSYEQYF.

This rearrangement joins TRBV20-1 to TRBJ2-7, with 8 positions matching TRBD2. The CDR3 covers 16 residues. Trimming cost V 1 base and J 3 bases; bases outside gene matches: 11. Germline V gene data show CDR1 as DFQATT and CDR2 as SNEGSKA (reference sequence). CDR3 region: CSARGGGLGSFYEQYF. Here the CDR3 DNA reads TGCAGTGCTAGAGGGGGGGGACTAGGTAGTTTCTACGAGCAGTACTTC.

The chain employs TRBV4-1 and TRBJ2-7; tentatively, D is TRBD1 or TRBD2 (5 bases each). Trimming took 5 bases from V and 2 from J, leaving 19 bases between them. Germline CDR1 MGHRA, CDR2 YSYEKL. This CDR3 has 16 amino acids. CDR3 residues: CASSNYDRLNTYEQYF. In DNA form, the CDR3 reads TGCGCCAGCAGCAACTACGACAGACTAAATACCTACGAGCAGTACTTC.

This rearrangement joins TRBV2 to TRBJ2-1; 7 nucleotides line up with TRBD2. This CDR3 is 16 amino acids long. Looked up from germline, CDR1 is SNHLY and CDR2 is FYNNEI. J lost 4 bases, V lost 1 base, and 7 bases had no gene match. The CDR3 DNA is TGTGCCAGCAGTGAAGTTGTTTGGCGGGGGTACAATGAGCAGTTCTTC. Its translation is CASSEVVWRGYNEQFF.